A selection of T cell receptor beta chains follows, all from one sample in a study of T-cell memory formation after mild COVID-19. TCRdb called the 5' RACE reads again in MiXCR, with one record for every CDR3 protein. This sample has some 600,000 distinct CDR3 sequences, with 15% to 20% found just once. Specimen: PBMCs or a T cell subset sorted from them (not recorded which). These receptor sequences come from an adult woman who had mild COVID-19 (a few samples of this study predate the infection). Cell type and time point are not known. CDR3s include the opening cysteine and the closing phenylalanine or tryptophan. Each record gives: J gene, D gene, clone size, V gene, CDR3 protein, CDR3 DNA. The D gene is left open where the match is weak. Rows give clone size only sometimes, using once, few, many, or a class for an expanded clone.

>TRBJ1-6|NA|NA|TRBV3-1
CASSQLRDSSPLHF
TGTGCCAGCAGCCAACTACGGGACTCATCACCCCTCCACTTT
>TRBJ1-1|NA|NA|TRBV12-3/TRBV12-4
CASSSWGKSEAFF
TGTGCCAGCAGTTCTTGGGGGAAGTCTGAAGCTTTCTTT
>TRBJ2-1|TRBD1|few|TRBV7-2
CASSLPQGTGGETTFF
TGTGCCAGCAGCTTACCCCAAGGGACAGGGGGCGAAACAACGTTCTTC
>TRBJ2-7|TRBD1|few|TRBV15
CATSRQGQGTYEQYF
TGTGCCACCAGCAGACAGGGACAGGGTACCTACGAGCAGTACTTC
>TRBJ2-7|NA|NA|TRBV12-3/TRBV12-4
CASSLTGLKGEQYF
TGTGCCAGCAGTTTAACAGGCCTGAAGGGTGAGCAGTACTTC
>TRBJ1-2|TRBD1|NA|TRBV24-1
CATSETGAGYGYTF
TGTGCCACCAGCGAGACAGGGGCCGGGTATGGCTACACCTTC
>TRBJ2-2|TRBD1|NA|TRBV6-2/TRBV6-3
CASRVQGARELFF
TGTGCCAGCAGGGTACAGGGGGCCCGGGAGCTGTTTTTT
>TRBJ2-1|TRBD2|NA|TRBV4-2
CASSHAPAGGVYNEQFF
TGTGCCAGCAGCCACGCCCCTGCGGGAGGCGTCTACAATGAGCAGTTCTTC
>TRBJ2-5|TRBD1|NA|TRBV2
CASWGQGKTQYF
TGTGCCAGCTGGGGACAGGGGAAGACCCAGTACTTC
>TRBJ2-7|NA|few|TRBV11-2
CASSLGDWSSYEQYF
TGTGCCAGCAGCTTGGGAGACTGGAGCTCCTACGAGCAGTACTTC
>TRBJ2-7|TRBD2|few|TRBV13
CASSSGSVTSGRSIYEQYF
TGTGCCAGCAGTTCCGGGTCGGTGACTAGCGGGAGGTCAATCTACGAGCAGTACTTC
>TRBJ2-2|NA|NA|TRBV4-1
CASRFTWTENTGELFF
TGCGCCAGCAGATTCACCTGGACAGAAAACACCGGGGAGCTGTTTTTT
>TRBJ1-2|TRBD1|few|TRBV29-1
CSVVLRQGHGYTF
TGCAGCGTTGTTCTCCGACAGGGGCATGGCTACACCTTC
>TRBJ2-3|TRBD2|few|TRBV15
CATSPLGTSGSDSTQYF
TGTGCCACCAGCCCCCTTGGGACTAGCGGGAGTGATTCTACGCAGTATTTT
>TRBJ1-1|TRBD1|NA|TRBV5-8
CASSYPGGKAFF
TGTGCCAGCAGCTATCCAGGGGGCAAAGCTTTCTTT
>TRBJ1-2|NA|few|TRBV29-1
CSVEGGYTF
TGCAGCGTTGAGGGTGGCTACACCTTC
>TRBJ2-7|NA|few|TRBV5-4
CASSPTSGDYEQYF
TGTGCCAGCAGCCCAACTTCGGGGGATTACGAGCAGTACTTC
>TRBJ2-3|TRBD2|many|TRBV7-3
CASSPGILAGTDTQYF
TGTGCCAGCAGCCCAGGCATCCTAGCGGGCACAGATACGCAGTATTTT
>TRBJ2-1|NA|few|TRBV12-3/TRBV12-4
CASSRPVATSYNEQFF
TGTGCCAGCAGCCGGCCTGTGGCGACCTCCTACAATGAGCAGTTCTTC
>TRBJ2-5|TRBD2|few|TRBV6-2/TRBV6-3
CASSPTSGQETQYF
TGTGCCAGCAGTCCGACTAGCGGCCAAGAGACCCAGTACTTC
>TRBJ2-3|NA|NA|TRBV6-2/TRBV6-3
CASTLFDRGPDTQYF
TGTGCCAGCACCCTATTCGACCGGGGCCCAGATACGCAGTATTTT
>TRBJ2-1|NA|few|TRBV7-3
CASSHELNEQFF
TGTGCCAGCAGCCACGAGCTAAATGAGCAGTTCTTC
>TRBJ2-3|NA|NA|TRBV6-2/TRBV6-3
CASTPLRERTDTQYF
TGTGCCAGCACCCCCCTCCGGGAACGTACAGATACGCAGTATTTT
>TRBJ2-1|TRBD2|few|TRBV6-6
CASMTGGAINEQFF
TGTGCCAGCATGACCGGGGGGGCTATCAATGAGCAGTTCTTC
>TRBJ1-1|TRBD1|NA|TRBV6-6
CASTWDRGTEAFF
TGTGCCAGCACCTGGGACAGGGGAACTGAAGCTTTCTTT
>TRBJ2-7|NA|many|TRBV7-2
CASSPDRYEQYF
TGTGCCAGCAGCCCCGATCGATACGAGCAGTACTTC
>TRBJ2-3|TRBD2|NA|TRBV2
CASSERLALTDTQYF
TGTGCCAGCAGTGAACGACTAGCGCTCACAGATACGCAGTATTTT
>TRBJ2-1|NA|NA|TRBV10-3
CAISESGSGLKYNEQFF
TGTGCCATCAGTGAGTCGGGTTCGGGACTCAAGTACAATGAGCAGTTCTTC
>TRBJ1-4|NA|NA|TRBV20-1
CSASYAGFTNEKLFF
TGCAGTGCTAGTTACGCGGGATTCACTAATGAAAAACTGTTTTTT
>TRBJ2-1|TRBD2|many|TRBV18
CASSPPGVAGVNEQFF
TGTGCCAGCTCACCACCCGGGGTAGCGGGGGTCAATGAGCAGTTCTTC
>TRBJ2-1|TRBD2|NA|TRBV11-2
CASSSQLAVSYNEQFF
TGTGCCAGCAGCTCGCAACTAGCGGTCTCCTACAATGAGCAGTTCTTC
>TRBJ2-2|TRBD1|NA|TRBV24-1
CATSDPGQGHTGELFF
TGTGCCACCAGTGATCCTGGACAGGGCCACACCGGGGAGCTGTTTTTT
>TRBJ2-7|NA|few|TRBV12-3/TRBV12-4
CASRASSFHEQYF
TGTGCCAGCAGAGCGTCCTCATTCCACGAGCAGTACTTC
>TRBJ1-1|NA|NA|TRBV10-3
CAISEPGHRMVPEAFF
TGTGCCATCAGTGAACCGGGACACCGCATGGTCCCTGAAGCTTTCTTT
>TRBJ2-7|TRBD1|NA|TRBV7-2
CASSLGFGTGGYEQYF
TGTGCCAGCAGCTTAGGTTTCGGGACAGGGGGCTACGAGCAGTACTTC
>TRBJ2-7|NA|few|TRBV29-1
CSVEDRGSYEQYF
TGCAGCGTTGAAGACAGGGGCTCCTACGAGCAGTACTTC
>TRBJ2-3|TRBD1|NA|TRBV6-4
CASSQGGDRGAQYF
TGTGCCAGCAGCCAGGGCGGGGACAGGGGAGCGCAGTATTTT
>TRBJ1-3|NA|few|TRBV7-6
CASSLESGLVGNTIYF
TGTGCCAGCAGCTTAGAGTCAGGGTTAGTCGGAAACACCATATATTTT
>TRBJ2-2|NA|NA|TRBV7-9
CASSPDGGRHTGELFF
TGTGCCAGCAGCCCGGACGGGGGGCGGCACACCGGGGAGCTGTTTTTT
>TRBJ2-7|TRBD1|few|TRBV20-1
CSALSTGQGLYEQYF
TGCAGTGCTCTTAGTACGGGACAGGGCCTCTACGAGCAGTACTTC
>TRBJ2-7|TRBD2|NA|TRBV6-2/TRBV6-3
CASSYSVIAGVYEQYF
TGTGCCAGCAGTTACTCGGTTATAGCGGGAGTTTACGAGCAGTACTTC
>TRBJ2-7|TRBD2|few|TRBV28
CASWGLSSGNIYEQYF
TGTGCCAGCTGGGGGCTAAGTAGCGGGAACATCTACGAGCAGTACTTC
>TRBJ2-3|NA|once|TRBV11-2
CASSLDLGRARSTSTDTQYF
TGTGCCAGCAGCTTAGATCTGGGCAGAGCCCGTTCAACTAGCACAGATACGCAGTATTTT
>TRBJ1-3|TRBD1|few|TRBV7-3
CASSPGQVGPNTIYF
TGTGCCAGCAGCCCCGGACAGGTTGGGCCGAACACCATATATTTT
>TRBJ2-1|NA|NA|TRBV4-2
CASSRRDATYNEQFF
TGTGCCAGCAGCCGCCGGGACGCCACCTACAATGAGCAGTTCTTC
>TRBJ1-1|TRBD1|few|TRBV19
CASSISGTGYTEAFF
TGTGCCAGTAGTATCTCCGGGACAGGGTACACTGAAGCTTTCTTT
>TRBJ2-7|NA|NA|TRBV19
CASSMSFTGRQYF
TGTGCCAGTAGTATGAGTTTTACAGGGCGGCAGTACTTC
>TRBJ2-2|NA|once|TRBV3-1
CASSLGTLAGELFF
TGTGCCAGCAGCCTTGGGACGTTGGCCGGGGAGCTGTTTTTT
>TRBJ2-3|NA|NA|TRBV24-1
CATSISGLTDTQYF
TGTGCCACCAGTATTAGCGGACTCACAGATACGCAGTATTTT
>TRBJ2-4|TRBD2|few|TRBV12-3/TRBV12-4
CASSLTGGLNIQYF
TGTGCCAGCAGTTTAACGGGGGGGCTAAACATTCAGTACTTC
>TRBJ1-2|TRBD1|NA|TRBV6-2/TRBV6-3
CASRPPGQTSYGYTF
TGTGCCAGCAGACCCCCGGGACAGACATCCTATGGCTACACCTTC
>TRBJ2-2|TRBD2|NA|TRBV5-1
CASSLSLAASDTGELFF
TGCGCCAGCAGCTTGAGCCTAGCGGCTTCGGACACCGGGGAGCTGTTTTTT
>TRBJ1-2|NA|NA|TRBV24-1
CATSDPGHAYGYTF
TGTGCCACCAGTGACCCGGGACATGCCTATGGCTACACCTTC
>TRBJ1-2|NA|few|TRBV5-1
CATRVTGGNYGYTF
TGCGCCACCCGCGTTACGGGGGGTAACTATGGCTACACCTTC
>TRBJ2-1|NA|NA|TRBV18
CASSPPAVEGEQFF
TGTGCCAGCTCACCACCGGCCGTGGAGGGGGAGCAGTTCTTC
>TRBJ1-1|TRBD1|few|TRBV24-1
CATQGTGGSEAFF
TGTGCCACTCAGGGGACAGGGGGGAGTGAAGCTTTCTTT
>TRBJ2-5|TRBD2|NA|TRBV7-9
CASSLTLAGEWQETQYF
TGTGCCAGCAGCTTGACCTTAGCGGGAGAGTGGCAAGAGACCCAGTACTTC
>TRBJ2-2|NA|NA|TRBV4-3
CASSQDWGRGGTGELFF
TGCGCCAGCAGCCAAGATTGGGGCAGGGGAGGAACTGGGGAGCTGTTTTTT
>TRBJ2-3|NA|many|TRBV7-9
CASSFRRGGTDTQYF
TGTGCCAGCAGCTTTCGCCGCGGGGGCACAGATACGCAGTATTTT
>TRBJ1-1|NA|NA|TRBV29-1
CSVVGGAEAFF
TGCAGCGTTGTAGGGGGTGCCGAAGCTTTCTTT